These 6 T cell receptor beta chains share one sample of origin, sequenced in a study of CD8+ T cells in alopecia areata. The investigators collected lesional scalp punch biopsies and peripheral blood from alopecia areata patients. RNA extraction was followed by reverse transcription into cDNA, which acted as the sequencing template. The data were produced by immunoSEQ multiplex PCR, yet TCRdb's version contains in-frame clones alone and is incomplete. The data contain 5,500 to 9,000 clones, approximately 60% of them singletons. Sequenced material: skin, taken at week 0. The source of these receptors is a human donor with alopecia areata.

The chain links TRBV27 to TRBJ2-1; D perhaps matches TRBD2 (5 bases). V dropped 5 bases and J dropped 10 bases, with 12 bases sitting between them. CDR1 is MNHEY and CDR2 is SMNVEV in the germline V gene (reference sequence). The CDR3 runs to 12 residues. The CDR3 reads CASSPFGGEQFF. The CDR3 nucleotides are TGTGCCAGCAGTCCTTTTGGCGGGGAGCAGTTCTTC.

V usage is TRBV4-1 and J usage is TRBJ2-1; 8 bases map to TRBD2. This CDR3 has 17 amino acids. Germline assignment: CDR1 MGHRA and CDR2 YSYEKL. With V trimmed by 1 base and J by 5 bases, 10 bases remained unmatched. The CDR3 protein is CASSQGPSGSSHNEQFF. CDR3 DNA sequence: TGCGCCAGCAGCCAAGGTCCAAGCGGGAGTTCGCACAATGAGCAGTTCTTC.

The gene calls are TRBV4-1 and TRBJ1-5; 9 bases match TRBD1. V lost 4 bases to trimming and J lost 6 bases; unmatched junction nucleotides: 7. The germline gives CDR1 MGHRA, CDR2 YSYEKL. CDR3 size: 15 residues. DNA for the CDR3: TGCGCCAGCAGCCCGACAGGGGGGGAAGGTCAGCCCCAGCATTTT. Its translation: CASSPTGGEGQPQHF.

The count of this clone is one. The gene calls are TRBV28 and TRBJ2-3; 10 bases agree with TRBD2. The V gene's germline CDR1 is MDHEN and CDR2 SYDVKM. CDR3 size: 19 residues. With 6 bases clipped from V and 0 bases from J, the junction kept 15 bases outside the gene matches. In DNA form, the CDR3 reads TGTGCCAGCAGGCGCCTACCGGGACTAGCGAGATCTAGCACAGATACGCAGTATTTT. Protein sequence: CASRRLPGLARSSTDTQYF.

CDR3 coding DNA: TGTGCCAGCAGCTCCCTGGGTCCAGGGACCCAGTACTTC. Protein: CASSSLGPGTQYF. The V call is TRBV7-2, the J call TRBJ2-5; no firm D call. The CDR3 loop spans 13 amino acids. V lost 4 bases, J lost 7 bases, and 13 bases lay in between. Germline V lookup: CDR1 SGHTA, CDR2 FQGNSA.

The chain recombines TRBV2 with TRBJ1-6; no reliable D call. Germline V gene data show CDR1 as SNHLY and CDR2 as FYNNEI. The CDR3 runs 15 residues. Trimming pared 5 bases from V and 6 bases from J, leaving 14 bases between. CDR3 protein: CASSLVVGANSPLHF. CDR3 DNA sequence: TGTGCCAGCAGTTTAGTAGTAGGCGCTAATTCACCCCTCCACTTT. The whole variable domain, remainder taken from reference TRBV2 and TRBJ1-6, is EPEVTQTPSHQVTQMGQEVILRCVPISNHLYFYWYRQILGQKVEFLVSFYNNEISEKSEIFDDQFSVERPDGSNFTLKIRSTKLEDSAMYFCASSLVVGANSPLHFGNGTRLTVT.